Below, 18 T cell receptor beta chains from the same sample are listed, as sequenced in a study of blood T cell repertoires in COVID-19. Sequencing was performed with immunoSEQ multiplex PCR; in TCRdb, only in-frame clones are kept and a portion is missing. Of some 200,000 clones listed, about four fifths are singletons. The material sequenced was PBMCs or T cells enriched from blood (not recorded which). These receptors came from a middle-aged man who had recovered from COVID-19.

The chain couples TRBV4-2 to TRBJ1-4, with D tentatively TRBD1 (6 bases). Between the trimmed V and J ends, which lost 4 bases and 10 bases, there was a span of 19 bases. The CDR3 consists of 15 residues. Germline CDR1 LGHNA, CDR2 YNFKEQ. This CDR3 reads CASSRERQGLGKLFF. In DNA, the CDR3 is TGTGCCAGCAGCCGAGAGAGGCAGGGGCTTGGAAAACTGTTTTTT.

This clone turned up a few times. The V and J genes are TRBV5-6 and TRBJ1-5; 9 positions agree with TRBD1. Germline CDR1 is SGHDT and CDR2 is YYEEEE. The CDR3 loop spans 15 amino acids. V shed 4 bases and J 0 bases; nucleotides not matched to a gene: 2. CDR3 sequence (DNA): TGTGCCAGCAGCCCGGACAGGGGTAGCAATCAGCCCCAGCATTTT. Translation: CASSPDRGSNQPQHF.

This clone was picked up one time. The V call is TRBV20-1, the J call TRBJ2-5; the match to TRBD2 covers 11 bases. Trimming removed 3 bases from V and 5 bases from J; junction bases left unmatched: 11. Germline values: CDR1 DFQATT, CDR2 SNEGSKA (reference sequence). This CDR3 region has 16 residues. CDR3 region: CSASPRLAGGQETQYF. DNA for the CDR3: TGCAGTGCTAGTCCCCGGCTAGCGGGGGGTCAGGAGACCCAGTACTTC.

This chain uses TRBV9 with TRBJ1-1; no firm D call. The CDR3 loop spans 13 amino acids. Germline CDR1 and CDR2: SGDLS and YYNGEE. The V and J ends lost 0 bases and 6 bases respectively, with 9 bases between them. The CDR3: CASSVDTTAEAFF. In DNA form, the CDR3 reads TGTGCCAGCAGCGTAGACACTACCGCTGAAGCTTTCTTT.

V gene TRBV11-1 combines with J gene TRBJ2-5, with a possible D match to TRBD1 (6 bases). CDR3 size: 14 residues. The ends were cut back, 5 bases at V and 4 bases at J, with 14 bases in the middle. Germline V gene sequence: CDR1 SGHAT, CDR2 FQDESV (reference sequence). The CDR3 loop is CASSPNRDGETQYF. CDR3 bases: TGTGCCAGCAGCCCGAACAGGGATGGAGAGACCCAGTACTTC.

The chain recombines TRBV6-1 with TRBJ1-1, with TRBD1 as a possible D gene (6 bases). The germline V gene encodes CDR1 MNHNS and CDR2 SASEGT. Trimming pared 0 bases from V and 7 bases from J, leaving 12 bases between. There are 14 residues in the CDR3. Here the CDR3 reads CASSEADGQLEAFF. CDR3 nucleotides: TGTGCCAGCAGTGAAGCGGATGGACAGCTTGAAGCTTTCTTT.

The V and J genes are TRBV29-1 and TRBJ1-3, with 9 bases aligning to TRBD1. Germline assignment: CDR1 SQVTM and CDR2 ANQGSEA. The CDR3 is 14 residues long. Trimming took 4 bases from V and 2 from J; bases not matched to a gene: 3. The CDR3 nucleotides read TGCAGCGTTGCCCGGACAGGGGCTGGAAACACCATATATTTT. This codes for CSVARTGAGNTIYF.

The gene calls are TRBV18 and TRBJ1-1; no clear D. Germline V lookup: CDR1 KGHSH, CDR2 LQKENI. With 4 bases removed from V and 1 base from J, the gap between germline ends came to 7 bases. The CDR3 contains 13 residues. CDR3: CASSLTPNTEAFF. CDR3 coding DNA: TGTGCCAGCTCACTGACACCGAACACTGAAGCTTTCTTT.

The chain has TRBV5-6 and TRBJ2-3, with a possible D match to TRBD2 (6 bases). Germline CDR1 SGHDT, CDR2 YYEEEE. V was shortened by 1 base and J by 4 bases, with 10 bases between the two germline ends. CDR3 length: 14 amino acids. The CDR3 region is CASSLPGDADTQYF. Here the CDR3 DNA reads TGTGCCAGCAGCTTGCCGGGGGACGCAGATACGCAGTATTTT.

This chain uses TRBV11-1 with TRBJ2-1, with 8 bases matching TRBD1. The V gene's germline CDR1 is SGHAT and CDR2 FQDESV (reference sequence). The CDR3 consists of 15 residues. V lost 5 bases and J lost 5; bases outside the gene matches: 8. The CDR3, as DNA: TGTGCCAGCAGCACCTGGACAGGGACGGACAATGAGCAGTTCTTC. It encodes CASSTWTGTDNEQFF. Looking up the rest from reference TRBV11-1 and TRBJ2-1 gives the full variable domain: EAEVAQSPRYKITEKSQAVAFWCDPISGHATLYWYRQILGQGPELLVQFQDESVVDDSQLPKDRFSAERLKGVDSTLKIQPAELGDSAMYLCASSTWTGTDNEQFFGPGTRLTVL.

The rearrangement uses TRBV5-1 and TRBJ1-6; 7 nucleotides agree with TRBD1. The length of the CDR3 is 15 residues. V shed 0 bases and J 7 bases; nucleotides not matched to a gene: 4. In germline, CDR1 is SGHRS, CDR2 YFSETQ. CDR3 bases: TGCGCCAGCAGCTTGGGGACAGGACAGAATTCACCCCTCCACTTT. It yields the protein CASSLGTGQNSPLHF.

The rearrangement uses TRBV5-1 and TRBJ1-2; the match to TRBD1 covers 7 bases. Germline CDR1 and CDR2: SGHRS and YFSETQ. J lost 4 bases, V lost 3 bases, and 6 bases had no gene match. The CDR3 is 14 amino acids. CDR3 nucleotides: TGCGCCAGCAGCTCCCTGGACAGGAGCTATGGCTACACCTTC. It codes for CASSSLDRSYGYTF.

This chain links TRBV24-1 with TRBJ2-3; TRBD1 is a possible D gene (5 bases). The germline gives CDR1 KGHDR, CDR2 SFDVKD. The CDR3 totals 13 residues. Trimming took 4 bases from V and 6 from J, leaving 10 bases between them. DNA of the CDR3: TGTGCCACCAGTGAACAACCAGGGGATACGCAGTATTTT. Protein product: CATSEQPGDTQYF.

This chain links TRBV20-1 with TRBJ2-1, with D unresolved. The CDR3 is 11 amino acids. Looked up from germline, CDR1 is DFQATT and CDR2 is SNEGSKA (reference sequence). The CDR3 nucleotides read TGCAGCCTAGACTTAAACAATGAGCAGTTCTTC. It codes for CSLDLNNEQFF.

The CDR3 loop is CASSQDQGGSNQPQHF. As DNA, the CDR3 is TGCGCCAGCAGCCAAGATCAGGGGGGTAGCAATCAGCCCCAGCATTTT. The chain recombines TRBV4-1 with TRBJ1-5; TRBD1 matches at 7 bases. With 0 bases clipped from V and 0 bases from J, the junction kept 2 bases outside the gene matches. This CDR3 contains 16 residues. Per germline, CDR1 MGHRA and CDR2 YSYEKL.

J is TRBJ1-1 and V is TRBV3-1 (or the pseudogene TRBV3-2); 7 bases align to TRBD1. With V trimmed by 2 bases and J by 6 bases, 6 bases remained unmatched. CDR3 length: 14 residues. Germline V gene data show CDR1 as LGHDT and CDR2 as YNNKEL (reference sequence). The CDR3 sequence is CASSQKGASAEAFF. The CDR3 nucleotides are TGTGCCAGCAGCCAAAAGGGGGCATCGGCTGAAGCTTTCTTT.

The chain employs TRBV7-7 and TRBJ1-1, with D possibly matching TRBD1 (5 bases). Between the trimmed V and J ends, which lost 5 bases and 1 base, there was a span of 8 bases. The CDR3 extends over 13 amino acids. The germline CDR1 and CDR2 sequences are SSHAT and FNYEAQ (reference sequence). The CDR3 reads CASSRDRNTEAFF. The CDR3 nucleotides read TGTGCCAGCAGCCGCGACAGGAACACTGAAGCTTTCTTT.

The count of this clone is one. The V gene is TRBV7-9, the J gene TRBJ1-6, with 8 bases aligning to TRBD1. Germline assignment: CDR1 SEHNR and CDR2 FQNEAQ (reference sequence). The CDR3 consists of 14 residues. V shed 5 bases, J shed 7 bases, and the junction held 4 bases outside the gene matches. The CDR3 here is CASSPTGANSPLHF. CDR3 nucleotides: TGTGCCAGCAGCCCGACAGGGGCCAATTCACCCCTCCACTTT.